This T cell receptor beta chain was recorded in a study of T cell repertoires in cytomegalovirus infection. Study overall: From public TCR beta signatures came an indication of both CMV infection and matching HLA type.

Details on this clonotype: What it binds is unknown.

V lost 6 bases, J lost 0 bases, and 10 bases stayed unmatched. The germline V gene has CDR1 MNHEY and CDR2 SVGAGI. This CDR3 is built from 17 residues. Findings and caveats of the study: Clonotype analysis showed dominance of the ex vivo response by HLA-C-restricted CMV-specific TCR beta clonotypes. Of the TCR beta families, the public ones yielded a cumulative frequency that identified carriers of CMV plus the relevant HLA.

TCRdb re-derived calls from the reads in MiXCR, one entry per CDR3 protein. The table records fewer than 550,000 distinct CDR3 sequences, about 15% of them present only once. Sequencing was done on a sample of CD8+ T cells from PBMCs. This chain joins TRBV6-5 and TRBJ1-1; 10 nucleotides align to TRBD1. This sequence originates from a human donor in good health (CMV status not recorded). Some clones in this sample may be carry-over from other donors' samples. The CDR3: CASSPPRTGGMNTEAFF. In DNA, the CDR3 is TGTGCCAGCAGCCCTCCTCGGACAGGGGGTATGAACACTGAAGCTTTCTTT.